What follows are 12 T cell receptor beta chains derived from one specimen sequenced in a study of T cell responses to AZD1222 COVID-19 vaccine. Sequenced by immunoSEQ multiplex PCR; TCRdb stores in-frame clones only, minus some. The profile shows about 200,000 clones, about 95% of them singletons. Sequenced material: peripheral blood, taken 28 days after the second dose of the MenACWY control vaccine. The receptor set was obtained from an adult who received the MenACWY meningococcal vaccine as a control.

This chain links TRBV28 with TRBJ2-6; no clear D. This CDR3 has 15 amino acids. Germline V gene lookup returns CDR1 MDHEN and CDR2 SYDVKM. Between the trimmed V and J ends, which lost 3 bases and 0 bases, there was a span of 6 bases. CDR3 in DNA: TGTGCCAGCAGTTTCGGTAGCTCTGGGGCCAACGTCCTGACTTTC. Translated, it gives CASSFGSSGANVLTF.

V gene TRBV19 combines with J gene TRBJ2-2, with a weak D call TRBD1 (5 bases). The CDR3 consists of 18 residues. With 0 bases removed from V and 3 bases from J, the gap between germline ends came to 17 bases. Germline CDR1 LNHDA, CDR2 SQIVND (reference sequence). CDR3 in amino acids: CASSIDDRDATYTGELFF. The CDR3 nucleotides read TGTGCCAGTAGTATAGATGACAGAGACGCAACTTACACCGGGGAGCTGTTTTTT.

The V and J genes are TRBV7-8 and TRBJ2-1; 7 bases are a match to TRBD1. Per the germline V gene, CDR1 is SGHVS and CDR2 is FQNEAQ. Trimming at V came to 6 bases and at J to 3 bases, leaving 17 bases not matched to a gene. The CDR3 loop spans 18 amino acids. The CDR3 loop reads CASSPPDPGTVLYNEQFF. CDR3 in DNA: TGTGCCAGCAGTCCTCCGGACCCCGGGACAGTACTCTACAATGAGCAGTTCTTC.

The chain employs TRBV3-1 (or the pseudogene TRBV3-2) and TRBJ1-2; TRBD1 agrees at 8 bases. V trimming: 0 bases; J trimming: 3 bases; junction bases outside the gene matches: 0. The CDR3 runs 14 residues. CDR1 is LGHDT, CDR2 YNNKEL, per germline (reference sequence). The CDR3 nucleotides read TGTGCCAGCAGCCAAGAGGACAGGGACTATGGCTACACCTTC. Translating it yields CASSQEDRDYGYTF.

The chain uses TRBV2 and TRBJ2-1, with D uncertain. V was clipped by 7 bases and J by 6 bases, with 10 bases between them. The germline V gene encodes CDR1 SNHLY and CDR2 FYNNEI. This CDR3 comprises 12 residues. CDR3: CASNTPLNEQFF. Here the CDR3 DNA reads TGTGCCAGCAATACCCCCCTCAATGAGCAGTTCTTC.

The V gene is TRBV4-2, the J gene TRBJ2-2, with D hard to call. Germline V CDR1 and CDR2: LGHNA, YNFKEQ. There are 13 residues in the CDR3. V dropped 1 base and J dropped 6 bases, with 6 bases sitting between them. CDR3 loop: CASSQVGPGELFF. The DNA for the CDR3 is TGTGCCAGCAGCCAAGTGGGTCCCGGGGAGCTGTTTTTT.

The chain carries TRBV5-1 and TRBJ2-7; D possibly corresponds to TRBD2 (5 bases). Germline V gives CDR1 SGHRS, CDR2 YFSETQ. This CDR3 contains 14 residues. V was trimmed by 4 bases and J by 6 bases, leaving 17 bases between them. The CDR3 sequence: CASSQHGPAGEQYF. CDR3 DNA: TGCGCCAGCAGCCAACACGGCCCGGCGGGCGAGCAGTACTTC.

V gene TRBV5-1 combines with J gene TRBJ2-1, with 11 bases matching TRBD2. V was pared by 5 bases and J by 5 bases, with 9 bases of the junction left unmatched. Germline assignment: CDR1 SGHRS and CDR2 YFSETQ. The CDR3 has 16 amino acids. Here the CDR3 reads CASSRRTSGYNNEQFF. The CDR3 DNA follows: TGCGCCAGCAGTCGACGGACTAGCGGGTACAACAATGAGCAGTTCTTC.

The rearrangement links TRBV5-1 to TRBJ1-2, with TRBD1 as a possible D gene (5 bases). V was clipped by 4 bases and J by 3 bases, with 13 bases between them. The germline gives CDR1 SGHRS, CDR2 YFSETQ. This CDR3 has 14 residues. This chain's CDR3 is CASSPGGVHYGYTF. Here the CDR3 DNA reads TGCGCCAGCAGCCCCGGGGGAGTGCACTATGGCTACACCTTC.

The chain links TRBV5-3 to TRBJ2-6; D might be TRBD1 or TRBD2, each matching 5 bases. TRBV5-3 is an ORF, with its function uncertain. V was pared by 1 base and J by 0 bases, with 11 bases between. The CDR3 length is 17 residues. DNA for the CDR3: TGTGCCAGAAGCTTGTCGGGACGGCACTCTGGGGCCAACGTCCTGACTTTC. Translation: CARSLSGRHSGANVLTF.

The chain employs TRBV10-3 and TRBJ2-3; D remains ambiguous. V gave up 7 bases and J gave up 1 base, with 12 bases separating them. This CDR3 has 14 residues. Germline lookup yields CDR1 ENHRY and CDR2 SYGVKD. The CDR3 DNA reads TGTGCCATCACCCCCGGATGGGGCACAGATACGCAGTATTTT. Protein sequence: CAITPGWGTDTQYF.

Details on this clone: The DNA is omitted, as the CDR3 cannot be located on it reliably, and the CDR3 follows TCRdb's listing. The chain employs TRBV28 and TRBJ2-5; the table's D call, TRBD2, was not checked against the DNA. Including both end residues, the CDR3 is 12 amino acids long. CDR1 is MDHEN, CDR2 SYDVKM, per germline. CDR3 amino acids: CASSTSGGAQYF.